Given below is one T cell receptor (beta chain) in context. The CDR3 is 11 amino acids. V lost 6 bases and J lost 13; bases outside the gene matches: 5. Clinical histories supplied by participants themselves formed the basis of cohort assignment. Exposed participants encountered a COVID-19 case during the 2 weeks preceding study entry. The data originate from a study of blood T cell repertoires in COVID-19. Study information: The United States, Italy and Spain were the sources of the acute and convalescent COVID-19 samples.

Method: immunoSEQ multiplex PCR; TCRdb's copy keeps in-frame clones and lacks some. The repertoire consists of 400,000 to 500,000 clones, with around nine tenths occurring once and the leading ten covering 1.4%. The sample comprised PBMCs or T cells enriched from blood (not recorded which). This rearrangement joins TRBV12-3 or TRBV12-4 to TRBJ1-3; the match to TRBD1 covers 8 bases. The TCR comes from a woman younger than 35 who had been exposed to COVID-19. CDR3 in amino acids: CASRYRDRIYF. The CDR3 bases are TGTGCCAGCAGGTACCGGGACAGGATATATTTT.